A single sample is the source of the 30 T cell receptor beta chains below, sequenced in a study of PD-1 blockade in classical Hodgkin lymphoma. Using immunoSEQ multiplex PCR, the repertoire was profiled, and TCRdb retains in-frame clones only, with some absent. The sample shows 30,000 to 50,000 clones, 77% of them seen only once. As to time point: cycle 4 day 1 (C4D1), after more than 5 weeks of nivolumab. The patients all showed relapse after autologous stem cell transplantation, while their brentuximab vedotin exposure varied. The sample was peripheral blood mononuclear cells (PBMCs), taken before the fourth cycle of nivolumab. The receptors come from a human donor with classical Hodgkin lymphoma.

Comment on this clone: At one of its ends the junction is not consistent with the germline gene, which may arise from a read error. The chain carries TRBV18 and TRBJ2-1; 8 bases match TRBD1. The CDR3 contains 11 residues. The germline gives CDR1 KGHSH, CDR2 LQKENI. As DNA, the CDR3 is TGTGCCAGCTCACCAGGGACAGGAACGGTCTTC. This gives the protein CASSPGTGTVF.

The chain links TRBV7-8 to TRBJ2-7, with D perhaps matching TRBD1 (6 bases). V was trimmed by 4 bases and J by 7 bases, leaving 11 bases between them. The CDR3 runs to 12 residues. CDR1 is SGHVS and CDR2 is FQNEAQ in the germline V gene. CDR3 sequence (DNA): TGTGCCAGCAGCTCCACAGGGAAAGAGCAGTACTTC. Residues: CASSSTGKEQYF.

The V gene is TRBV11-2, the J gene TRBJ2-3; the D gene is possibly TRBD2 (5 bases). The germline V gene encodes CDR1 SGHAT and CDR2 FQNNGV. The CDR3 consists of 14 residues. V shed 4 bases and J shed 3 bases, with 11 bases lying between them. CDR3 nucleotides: TGTGCCAGCAGCTGGCGGGCCACGACAGATACGCAGTATTTT. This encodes CASSWRATTDTQYF.

CDR3 in DNA: TGTGCCAGCAGTTCACAGGGAGCCGGGGCCAACGTCCTGACTTTC. This codes for CASSSQGAGANVLTF. This chain connects TRBV6-1 to TRBJ2-6; perhaps TRBD1 as D (6 bases). Germline lookup yields CDR1 MNHNS and CDR2 SASEGT. The CDR3 has 15 amino acids. The V end was cut by 5 bases, the J end by 4 bases, with 12 bases between.

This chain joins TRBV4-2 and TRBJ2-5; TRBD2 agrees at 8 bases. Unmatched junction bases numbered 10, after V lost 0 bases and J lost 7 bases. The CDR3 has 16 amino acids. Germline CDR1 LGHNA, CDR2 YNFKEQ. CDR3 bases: TGTGCCAGCAGCCAAGATCAGGCGGGGGGCGGCGGGACCCAGTACTTC. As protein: CASSQDQAGGGGTQYF.

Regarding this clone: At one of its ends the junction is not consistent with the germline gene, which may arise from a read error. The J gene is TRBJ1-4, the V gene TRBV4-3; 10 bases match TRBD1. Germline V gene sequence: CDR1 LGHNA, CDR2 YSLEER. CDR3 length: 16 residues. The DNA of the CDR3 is TGCGCCAGCAGCGAAGACAGGGGGCGAGAGATTGAAAAACTGTTTTTT. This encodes CASSEDRGREIEKLFF.

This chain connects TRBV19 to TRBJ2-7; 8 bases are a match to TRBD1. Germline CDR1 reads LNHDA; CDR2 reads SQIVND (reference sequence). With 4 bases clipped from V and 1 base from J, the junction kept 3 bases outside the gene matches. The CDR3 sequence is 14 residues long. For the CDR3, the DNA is TGTGCCAGTAGTAGGACAGGGTATTCCTACGAGCAGTACTTC. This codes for CASSRTGYSYEQYF.

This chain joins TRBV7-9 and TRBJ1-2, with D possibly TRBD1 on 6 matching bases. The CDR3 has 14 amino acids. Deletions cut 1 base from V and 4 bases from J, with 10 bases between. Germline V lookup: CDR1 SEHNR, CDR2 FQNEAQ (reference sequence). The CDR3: CASSLGGGGYGYTF. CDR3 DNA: TGTGCCAGCAGCTTAGGAGGAGGGGGCTATGGCTACACCTTC.

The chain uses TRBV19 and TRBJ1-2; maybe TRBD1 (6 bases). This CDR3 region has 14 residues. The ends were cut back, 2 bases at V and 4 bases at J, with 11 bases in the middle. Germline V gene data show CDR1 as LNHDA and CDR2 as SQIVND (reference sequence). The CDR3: CASSINGQPYGYTF. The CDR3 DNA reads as TGTGCCAGTAGTATAAATGGACAGCCCTATGGCTACACCTTC.

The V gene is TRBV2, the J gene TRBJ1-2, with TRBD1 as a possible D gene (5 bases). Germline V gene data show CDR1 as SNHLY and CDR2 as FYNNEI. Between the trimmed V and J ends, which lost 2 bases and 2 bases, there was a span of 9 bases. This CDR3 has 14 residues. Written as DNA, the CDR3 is TGTGCCAGCAGTGAAAGGGGTCCCAACTATGGCTACACCTTC. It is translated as CASSERGPNYGYTF.

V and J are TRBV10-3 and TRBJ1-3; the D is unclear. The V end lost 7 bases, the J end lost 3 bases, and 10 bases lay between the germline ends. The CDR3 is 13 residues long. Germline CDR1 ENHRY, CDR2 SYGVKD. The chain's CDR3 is CAIIPDGGNTIYF. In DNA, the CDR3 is TGTGCCATCATCCCGGACGGTGGAAACACCATATATTTT.

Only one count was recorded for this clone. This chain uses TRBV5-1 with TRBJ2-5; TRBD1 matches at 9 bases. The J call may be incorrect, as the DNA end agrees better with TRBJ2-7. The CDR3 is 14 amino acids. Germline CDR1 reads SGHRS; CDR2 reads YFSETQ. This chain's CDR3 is CASSFTGGRSEQYF. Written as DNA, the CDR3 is TGCGCCAGCAGTTTTACAGGGGGCCGGTCCGAGCAGTACTTC.

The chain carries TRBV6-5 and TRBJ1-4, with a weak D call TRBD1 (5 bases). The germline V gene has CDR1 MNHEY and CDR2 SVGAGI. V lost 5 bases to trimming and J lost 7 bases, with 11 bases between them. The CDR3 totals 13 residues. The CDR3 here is CASSQGEPEKLFF. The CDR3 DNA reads TGTGCCAGCAGTCAGGGAGAACCTGAAAAACTGTTTTTT.

In DNA form, the CDR3 reads TGTGCCAGCAGCGTTACTAGCGGGGGAACCAATGAGCAGTTCTTC. It is translated as CASSVTSGGTNEQFF. The J gene is TRBJ2-1, the V gene TRBV9; the match to TRBD2 covers 11 bases. The CDR3 sequence is 15 residues long. From germline, CDR1 is SGDLS and CDR2 YYNGEE. Losses at the gene ends were 2 bases for V and 6 bases for J; bases not matched to a gene: 4.

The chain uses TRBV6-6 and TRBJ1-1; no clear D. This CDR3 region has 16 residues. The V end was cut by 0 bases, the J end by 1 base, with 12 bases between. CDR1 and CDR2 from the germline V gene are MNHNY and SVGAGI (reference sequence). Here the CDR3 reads CASSYSLEGGNTEAFF. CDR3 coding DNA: TGTGCCAGCAGTTACTCACTTGAGGGTGGGAACACTGAAGCTTTCTTT.

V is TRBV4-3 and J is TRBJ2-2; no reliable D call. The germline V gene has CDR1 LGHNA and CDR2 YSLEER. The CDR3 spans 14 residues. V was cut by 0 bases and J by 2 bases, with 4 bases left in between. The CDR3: CASSQDSNTGELFF. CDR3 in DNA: TGCGCCAGCAGCCAAGATAGTAACACCGGGGAGCTGTTTTTT.

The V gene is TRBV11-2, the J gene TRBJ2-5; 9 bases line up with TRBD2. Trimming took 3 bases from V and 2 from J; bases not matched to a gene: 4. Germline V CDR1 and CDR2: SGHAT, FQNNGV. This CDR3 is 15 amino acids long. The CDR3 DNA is TGTGCCAGCAGCTTCGGGCTAGCGGGACAAGAGACCCAGTACTTC. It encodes CASSFGLAGQETQYF. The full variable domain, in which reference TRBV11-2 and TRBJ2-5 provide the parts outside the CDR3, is EAGVAQSPRYKIIEKRQSVAFWCNPISGHATLYWYQQILGQGPKLLIQFQNNGVVDDSQLPKDRFSAERLKGVDSTLKIQPAKLEDSAVYLCASSFGLAGQETQYFGPGTRLLVL.

The CDR3 region is CASRVGRDEQFF. The DNA for the CDR3 is TGTGCCAGCAGGGTGGGCAGGGATGAGCAGTTCTTC. The V and J genes are TRBV5-6 and TRBJ2-1; TRBD1 is a possible D gene (5 bases). The CDR3 runs to 12 residues. V lost 5 bases and J 8 bases, leaving 11 bases between the germline ends. Germline V gives CDR1 SGHDT, CDR2 YYEEEE.

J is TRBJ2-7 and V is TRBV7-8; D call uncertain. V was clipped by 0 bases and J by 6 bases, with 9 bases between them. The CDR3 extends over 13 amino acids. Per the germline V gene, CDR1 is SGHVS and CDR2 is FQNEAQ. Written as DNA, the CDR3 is TGTGCCAGCAGCTTAGCGCCGATGGGCGAGCAGTACTTC. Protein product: CASSLAPMGEQYF.

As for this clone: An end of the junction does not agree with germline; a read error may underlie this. CDR3 region: CASSSRIPYSEQFF. DNA of the CDR3: TGTGCCAGCAGTTCAAGGATACCCTACAGTGAGCAGTTCTTC. The V and J genes are TRBV27 and TRBJ2-1; the D is unclear. CDR1 and CDR2 from the germline V gene are MNHEY and SMNVEV (reference sequence). This CDR3 is 14 amino acids long.

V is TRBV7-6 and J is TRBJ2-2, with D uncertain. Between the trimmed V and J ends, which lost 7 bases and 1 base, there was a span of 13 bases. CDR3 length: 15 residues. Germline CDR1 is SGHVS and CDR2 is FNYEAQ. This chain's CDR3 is CASNPEAVNTGELFF. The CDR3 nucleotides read TGTGCCAGCAACCCCGAAGCCGTGAACACCGGGGAGCTGTTTTTT.

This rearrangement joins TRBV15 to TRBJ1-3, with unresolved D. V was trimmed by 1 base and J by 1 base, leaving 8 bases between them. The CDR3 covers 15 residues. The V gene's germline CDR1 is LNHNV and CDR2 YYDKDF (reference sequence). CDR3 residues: CATSRGTSSGNTIYF. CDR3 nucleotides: TGTGCCACCAGCAGAGGCACCAGTTCTGGAAACACCATATATTTT.

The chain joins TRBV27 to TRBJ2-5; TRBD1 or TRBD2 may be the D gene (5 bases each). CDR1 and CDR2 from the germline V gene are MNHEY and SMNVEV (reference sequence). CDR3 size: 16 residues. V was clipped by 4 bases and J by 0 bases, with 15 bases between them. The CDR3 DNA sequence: TGTGCCAGCAGTTCCACGGGACCCATGTACCAAGAGACCCAGTACTTC. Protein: CASSSTGPMYQETQYF.

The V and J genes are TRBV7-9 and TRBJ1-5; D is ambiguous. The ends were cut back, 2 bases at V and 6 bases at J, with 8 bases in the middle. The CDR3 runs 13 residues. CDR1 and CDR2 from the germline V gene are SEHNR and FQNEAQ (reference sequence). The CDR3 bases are TGTGCCAGCAGCTTAACCGGGATTCAGCCCCAGCATTTT. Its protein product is CASSLTGIQPQHF. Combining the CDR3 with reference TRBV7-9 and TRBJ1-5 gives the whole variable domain DTGVSQNPRHKITKRGQNVTFRCDPISEHNRLYWYRQTLGQGPEFLTYFQNEAQLEKSRLLSDRFSAERPKGSFSTLEIQRTEQGDSAMYLCASSLTGIQPQHFGDGTRLSIL.

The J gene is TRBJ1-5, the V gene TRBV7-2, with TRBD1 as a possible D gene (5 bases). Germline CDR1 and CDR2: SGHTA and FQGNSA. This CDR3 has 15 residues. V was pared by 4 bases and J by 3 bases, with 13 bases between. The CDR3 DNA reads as TGTGCCAGCAGCTCTAGGGGCTCCTACAATCAGCCCCAGCATTTT. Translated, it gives CASSSRGSYNQPQHF.

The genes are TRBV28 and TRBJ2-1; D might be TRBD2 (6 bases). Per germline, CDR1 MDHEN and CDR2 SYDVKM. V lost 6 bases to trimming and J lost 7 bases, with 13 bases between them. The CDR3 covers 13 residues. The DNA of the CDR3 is TGTGCCAGCAGCCGACGGGGGTTGAATGAGCAGTTCTTC. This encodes CASSRRGLNEQFF.

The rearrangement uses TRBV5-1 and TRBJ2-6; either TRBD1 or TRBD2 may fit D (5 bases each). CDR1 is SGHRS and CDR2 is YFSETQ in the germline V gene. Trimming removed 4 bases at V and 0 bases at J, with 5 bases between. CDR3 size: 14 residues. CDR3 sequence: CASSGGSGANVLTF. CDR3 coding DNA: TGCGCCAGCAGCGGGGGCTCTGGGGCCAACGTCCTGACTTTC.

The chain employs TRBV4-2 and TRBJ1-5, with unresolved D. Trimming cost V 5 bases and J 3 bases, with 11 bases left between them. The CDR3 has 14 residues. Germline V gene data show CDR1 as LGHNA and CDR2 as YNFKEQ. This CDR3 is CASSKASNNQPQHF. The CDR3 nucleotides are TGTGCCAGCAGCAAGGCATCGAACAATCAGCCCCAGCATTTT.

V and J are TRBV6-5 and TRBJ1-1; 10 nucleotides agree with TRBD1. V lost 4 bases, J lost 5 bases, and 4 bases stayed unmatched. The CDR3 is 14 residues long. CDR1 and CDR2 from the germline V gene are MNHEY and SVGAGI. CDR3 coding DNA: TGTGCCAGCAGTTGGGACAGGGGAGGTACTGAAGCTTTCTTT. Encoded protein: CASSWDRGGTEAFF.

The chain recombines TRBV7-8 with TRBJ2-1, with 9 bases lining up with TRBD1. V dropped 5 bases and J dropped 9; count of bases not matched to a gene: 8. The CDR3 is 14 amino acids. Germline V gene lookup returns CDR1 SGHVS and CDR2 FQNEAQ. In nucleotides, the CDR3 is TGTGCCAGCAGCAAGAGGGACAGGGCGACTGAGCAGTTCTTC. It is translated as CASSKRDRATEQFF.